This TCR beta chain was sequenced during a study of Ad26.COV2.S vaccination and SARS-CoV-2 variants. This CDR3 has 18 amino acids. CDR1 and CDR2 from the germline V gene are LGHNA and YSLEER. V was trimmed by 0 bases and J by 4 bases, leaving 18 bases between them. Only in-frame clones appear in the TCRdb table, and some are missing; sequencing was by immunoSEQ multiplex PCR. This sample has hundreds of thousands of clones, with about nine tenths found just once. This clone has only one observation. This sample's treatment: some 20 received Ad26.COV2.S at low or high dose, single or two shots; about 5 received placebo; per-sample allocation not given. Sampling was performed 63 days after the first vaccine or placebo injection. A Boston donor was an adult aged 18-55 years.

The receptor was derived from a person aged 18-60 years who received the Ad26.COV2.S COVID-19 vaccine or a placebo. This specimen was peripheral blood, taken in a trial of Ad26.COV2.S vaccine versus placebo. V is TRBV4-3 and J is TRBJ1-4; D perhaps matches TRBD1 (5 bases). The CDR3 is CASSQEGPYRSGNEKLFF. The CDR3 bases are TGCGCCAGCAGCCAAGAGGGCCCTTACAGGTCGGGTAATGAAAAACTGTTTTTT.